A selection of T cell receptor beta chains follows, all from one sample in a study of T-cell reconstitution after alpha-beta-depleted transplantation in children. TCRdb ran MiXCR on the PCR reads and lists one entry per CDR3 protein. The table lists about 980,000 distinct CDR3 sequences, roughly 29% of them singletons, with more than 25% in the top ten. The sample in question was PBMCs, mostly from graft donor cells, obtained 360 days after TCRalphabeta/CD19-depleted stem cell transplant. The origin of the receptors is a boy under three years old who had a stem cell transplant for SCID, so the T cells may come from the graft donor. Each CDR3 is given with its conserved first and last residue. The D gene is left open where the match is weak. The size field is filled for only some rows; it gives once, few, many or a size class.

clone_size j_call d_call v_call cdr3_aa cdr3_nt
few TRBJ2-7 TRBD1 TRBV13 CASSPQGRGFHEQYF TGTGCCAGCAGCCCGCAGGGCAGGGGGTTCCACGAGCAGTACTTC
. TRBJ2-5 . TRBV15 CATSREARGGGETQYF TGTGCCACCAGCAGAGAGGCCAGGGGAGGAGGAGAGACCCAGTACTTC
few TRBJ2-2 . TRBV12-3/TRBV12-4 CASTFRGLPNTGELFF TGTGCCAGCACCTTTCGGGGCCTCCCGAACACCGGGGAGCTGTTTTTT
few TRBJ2-7 . TRBV4-2 CASSQDRGAGTYEQYF TGTGCCAGCAGCCAAGATCGGGGAGCAGGGACCTACGAGCAGTACTTC
. TRBJ2-1 TRBD2 TRBV20-1 CSARVRSGGPSSYNEQFF TGCAGTGCTAGAGTGCGTAGCGGGGGGCCGAGCTCCTACAATGAGCAGTTCTTC
few TRBJ2-1 . TRBV7-9 CASSPEWGGASYNEQFF TGTGCCAGCAGCCCAGAATGGGGGGGGGCCTCCTACAATGAGCAGTTCTTC
few TRBJ2-7 TRBD1 TRBV9 CASSVGGTGVYEQYF TGTGCCAGCAGCGTAGGAGGGACAGGGGTTTACGAGCAGTACTTC
. TRBJ2-7 TRBD2 TRBV4-3 CASSPGLARSSYEQYF TGCGCCAGCAGCCCTGGACTAGCGAGGAGCTCCTACGAGCAGTACTTC
few TRBJ2-4 TRBD1 TRBV30 CAWSVGQENIQYF TGTGCCTGGAGTGTTGGACAGGAAAACATTCAGTACTTC
few TRBJ2-1 TRBD1 TRBV24-1 CATSERTGGRYNEQFF TGTGCCACCAGTGAAAGGACAGGAGGCCGTTACAATGAGCAGTTCTTC
few TRBJ1-2 TRBD1 TRBV28 CASSWEGGHGYTF TGTGCCAGCAGCTGGGAAGGGGGCCATGGCTACACCTTC
. TRBJ2-7 TRBD1 TRBV6-2/TRBV6-3 CASRETPGQGEHEQYF TGTGCCAGCAGGGAGACTCCGGGACAGGGCGAGCACGAGCAGTACTTC